This entry lists 20 T cell receptor beta chains sequenced from one sample in a study of Graves' ophthalmopathy and Graves' hyperthyroidism. RNA transcripts yielded amplified TCR beta CDR3 regions. HTBI-primed RT-PCR formed the first round, and a multiplex PCR formed the second. MiXCR was run by TCRdb on the multiplex PCR reads, yielding one entry per CDR3 protein. The sample records about 700,000 distinct CDR3 sequences, 40% being singletons. The sample consisted of peripheral blood. The receptors come from an adult man with Graves' ophthalmopathy.

The V call is TRBV7-9, the J call TRBJ2-5; D is unresolved. The CDR3 is 15 amino acids. Per the germline V gene, CDR1 is SEHNR and CDR2 is FQNEAQ (reference sequence). V lost 1 base to trimming and J lost 5 bases, with 14 bases between them. This chain's CDR3 is CASSLGQGCRETQYF. The CDR3 DNA reads as TGTGCCAGCAGCTTAGGTCAAGGCTGTCGGGAGACCCAGTACTTC.

This clonotype was counted a few times. The rearrangement links TRBV20-1 to TRBJ1-4; TRBD1 might be the D (5 bases). The V gene's germline CDR1 is DFQATT and CDR2 SNEGSKA (reference sequence). The CDR3 is 13 amino acids. Trimming removed 3 bases at V and 7 bases at J, with 12 bases between. The CDR3 here is CSASGTRGEKLFF. CDR3 nucleotide sequence: TGCAGTGCTAGCGGGACCAGAGGTGAAAAACTGTTTTTT.

Details on this clonotype: At one end, the junction sequence differs from germline, possibly due to a read error. The chain has TRBV7-9 and TRBJ2-2; no definite D call. Germline CDR1 SEHNR, CDR2 FQNEAQ (reference sequence). CDR3 size: 12 residues. The CDR3 is CAGSLGPGELFF. As DNA, the CDR3 is TGTGCCGGCAGCTTAGGACCCGGGGAGCTGTTTTTT.

This sequence joins TRBV7-9 and TRBJ2-6; weak D call: TRBD1 (6 bases). CDR1 and CDR2 (germline): SEHNR, FQNEAQ (reference sequence). The V end lost 6 bases, the J end lost 0 bases, and 12 bases lay between the germline ends. The CDR3 runs 16 residues. CDR3 in DNA: TGTGCCAGCAGTGAACAGGGAAACTCTGGGGCCAACGTCCTGACTTTC. It codes for CASSEQGNSGANVLTF.

This clonotype has just a few counts. The rearrangement links TRBV19 to TRBJ2-2; possible D gene TRBD1, 5 bases. The CDR3 covers 17 residues. V lost 7 bases to trimming and J lost 0 bases, with 18 bases between them. Germline CDR1 and CDR2: LNHDA and SQIVND (reference sequence). The chain's CDR3 is CASTSQGVVSNTGELFF. The CDR3 DNA follows: TGTGCCAGTACTTCGCAAGGGGTAGTCTCGAACACCGGGGAGCTGTTTTTT.

This clonotype was seen a handful of times. No DNA is shown, since the ends of the CDR3 on it are uncertain; the CDR3 is the one TCRdb lists. The chain employs TRBV2 and TRBJ1-2. The CDR3 comprises 14 residues, both ends counted. Germline V CDR1 and CDR2: SNHLY, FYNNEI. The CDR3 is CASSFVGRGTGNTF.

CDR3 sequence (DNA): TGCGCCAGCGGGGAAGGACAGGGGCGGTTGGTGCAGTATTTT. As protein: CASGEGQGRLVQYF. This chain joins TRBV10-2 and TRBJ2-3, with TRBD1 identical over 9 bases. The CDR3 is 14 residues long. Trimming removed 8 bases from V and 11 bases from J; junction bases left unmatched: 14. Germline V CDR1 and CDR2: WSHSY, SAAADI.

Worth noting for this clonotype: This sequence may be a read error, since a much larger clone differs from it by one base. This likely comes from a read error, as the CDR3 has no conserved phenylalanine or tryptophan at its end. The chain couples TRBV19 to TRBJ1-5, with 8 positions matching TRBD1. Looked up from germline, CDR1 is LNHDA and CDR2 is SQIVND (reference sequence). V trimming: 5 bases; J trimming: 6 bases; junction bases outside the gene matches: 9. This CDR3 contains 15 residues. The CDR3 DNA sequence: TGTGCCAGTAGTTCACCGGGACAGGCGGTTCAGCCCCAGCATCTT. The encoded protein is CASSSPGQAVQPQHL.

The genes are TRBV10-3 and TRBJ1-2, with D possibly matching TRBD1 (5 bases). Germline CDR1 is ENHRY and CDR2 is SYGVKD. This CDR3 comprises 10 residues. CDR3 amino acids: CESRGTGYTF. The CDR3 nucleotides are TGTGAGAGCCGGGGGACCGGCTACACCTTC.

The rearrangement joins TRBV20-1 to TRBJ2-7; tentatively, D is TRBD2 (6 bases). The V end lost 3 bases, the J end lost 0 bases, and 15 bases lay between the germline ends. In germline, CDR1 is DFQATT, CDR2 SNEGSKA (reference sequence). This CDR3 has 15 residues. CDR3 nucleotide sequence: TGCAGTGCTAGGGATTCTAGCGCAAGCTCCTACGAGCAGTACTTC. Protein product: CSARDSSASSYEQYF.

This chain connects TRBV5-1 to TRBJ2-7, with 8 positions matching TRBD2. CDR1 SGHRS and CDR2 YFSETQ come from the germline V gene. Germline trimming cut 0 bases from V and 3 bases from J; bases unmatched to any gene: 8. The CDR3 spans 16 residues. The CDR3 DNA sequence: TGCGCCAGCAGCTTGGGAAGAGCGGGAGCGATCTACGAGCAGTACTTC. Its translation is CASSLGRAGAIYEQYF.

This clonotype was seen at least ten times. The chain has TRBV2 and TRBJ2-7; D unresolved. CDR3 length: 14 amino acids. V was shortened by 4 bases and J by 7 bases, with 17 bases between the two germline ends. Germline loops: CDR1 SNHLY, CDR2 FYNNEI. The CDR3 sequence: CASSAVTASGEQYF. In DNA, the CDR3 is TGTGCCAGCAGTGCAGTAACGGCCTCTGGGGAGCAGTACTTC.

The chain employs TRBV5-5 and TRBJ2-7; the D is unclear. This CDR3 comprises 13 residues. V was trimmed by 2 bases and J by 3 bases, leaving 9 bases between them. CDR1 is SGHKS and CDR2 is YYEKEE in the germline V gene (reference sequence). CDR3 DNA: TGTGCCAGCAGCTTCACGATGAGCTACGAGCAGTACTTC. This encodes CASSFTMSYEQYF.

J is TRBJ2-7 and V is TRBV19; 11 bases are a match to TRBD1. Germline CDR1 and CDR2: LNHDA and SQIVND (reference sequence). V shed 5 bases and J 4 bases; nucleotides not matched to a gene: 10. The length of the CDR3 is 16 residues. The CDR3 region is CASSPQSGTGGYEQYF. In DNA, the CDR3 is TGTGCCAGTAGTCCGCAGTCCGGGACAGGGGGATACGAGCAGTACTTC.

This clonotype was counted ten times or more. This sequence joins TRBV5-1 and TRBJ1-1; D is uncertain. Looked up from germline, CDR1 is SGHRS and CDR2 is YFSETQ. Between the trimmed V and J ends, which lost 4 bases and 1 base, there was a span of 14 bases. The CDR3 has 15 amino acids. The CDR3 is CASSPLSPGNTEAFF. As DNA, the CDR3 is TGCGCCAGCAGCCCTCTTTCGCCGGGGAACACTGAAGCTTTCTTT.

As regards this clonotype: The conserved closing phenylalanine or tryptophan is absent in this CDR3, likely reflecting a read error. It is unclear where the CDR3 begins or ends on the DNA, so no DNA is shown, and the CDR3 is as TCRdb lists it. The genes are TRBV6-1 and TRBJ2-5. With termini counted, the CDR3 has 8 amino acids. Germline V gives CDR1 MNHNS, CDR2 SASEGT. The CDR3 spells CASSEIML.

This clonotype occurred many times. The CDR3: CATSEGHSYEQYF. The CDR3 coding sequence is TGTGCCACCAGTGAGGGACATTCCTACGAGCAGTACTTC. The V and J genes are TRBV24-1 and TRBJ2-7; weak D call: TRBD1 (6 bases). The CDR3 has 13 residues. The V gene's germline CDR1 is KGHDR and CDR2 SFDVKD. V gave up 4 bases and J gave up 1 base, with 7 bases separating them.

The chain recombines TRBV10-2 with TRBJ2-3, with 8 bases lining up with TRBD1. The CDR3 loop spans 13 amino acids. The germline gives CDR1 WSHSY, CDR2 SAAADI. Trimming cost V 11 bases and J 3 bases; bases outside gene matches: 7. CDR3 sequence reads: CAARQGLTDTQYF. The CDR3 DNA reads as TGCGCCGCAAGACAGGGGTTAACAGATACGCAGTATTTT.

This clonotype was counted only a few times. V is TRBV20-1 and J is TRBJ1-5, with D tentatively TRBD1 (6 bases). The CDR3 extends over 14 amino acids. Germline V gene sequence: CDR1 DFQATT, CDR2 SNEGSKA (reference sequence). The V and J ends lost 1 base and 3 bases respectively, with 10 bases between them. CDR3 residues: CSARADRLNQPQHF. In DNA, the CDR3 is TGCAGTGCTAGAGCCGACAGGCTCAATCAGCCCCAGCATTTT.

This clonotype was observed a few times. J is TRBJ2-2 and V is TRBV10-3; perhaps TRBD2 as D (5 bases). Trimming left V 10 bases short and J 3 bases short, with 21 bases between. This CDR3 has 16 residues. In germline, CDR1 is ENHRY, CDR2 SYGVKD. The CDR3 sequence: CASMDAKRADTGELFF. The CDR3 bases are TGTGCCAGCATGGACGCAAAGAGGGCCGACACCGGGGAGCTGTTTTTT.